Listed below are T cell receptor beta chains from one sample, sequenced in a study of blood T cell repertoires in COVID-19. Data came from immunoSEQ multiplex PCR; TCRdb stores just in-frame clones and leaves some out. The sample records approximately 300,000 clones, roughly 90% being singletons. Sequenced material: PBMCs or T cells enriched from blood (not recorded which). These receptors originate from a woman aged 30 to 39 who had been exposed to COVID-19. Both conserved end residues are part of each CDR3. D genes are given only for firm matches. Size values are once, few and many counts, or a class for expanded clones, and some rows have none.

v_call	clone_size	d_call	j_call	cdr3_nt	cdr3_aa
TRBV9	NA	NA	TRBJ2-2	TGTGCCAGCCGGAGCAACCGGGGCGGGGAGCTGTTTTTT	CASRSNRGGELFF
TRBV7-9	NA	NA	TRBJ2-2	TGTGCCAGCAGCTCCCAGAGGTTGGGGGCTAACACCGGGGAGCTGTTTTTT	CASSSQRLGANTGELFF
TRBV12-3/TRBV12-4	NA	NA	TRBJ2-7	TGTGCCAGCAGCCTTCTCTACGAGCAGTACTTC	CASSLLYEQYF
TRBV4-1	NA	NA	TRBJ2-1	TGCGCCAGCTCCGACTCGGCGGGGGCCAACAATGAGCAGTTCTTC	CASSDSAGANNEQFF
TRBV2	NA	NA	TRBJ1-2	TGTGCCAGCTGTGTTAGTGGGGGGGGCTACACCTTC	CASCVSGGGYTF
TRBV18	NA	TRBD1	TRBJ1-6	TGTGCCAGCACACAGGGGCGCTCAGAAGCGAGCTCCTATAATTCACCCCTCCACTTT	CASTQGRSEASSYNSPLHF
TRBV6-5	NA	NA	TRBJ1-1	TGTGCCAGCAGTTACACCCCGGACACTGAAGCTTTCTTT	CASSYTPDTEAFF
TRBV4-2	NA	NA	TRBJ1-2	TGTGCCAGCAGCCAAAACGGAGGGAACTATGGCTACACCTTC	CASSQNGGNYGYTF
TRBV5-1	once	TRBD1	TRBJ1-2	TGCGCCAGCAGCTTGATTGCAGGGGGGAACTATGGCTACACCTTC	CASSLIAGGNYGYTF
TRBV7-2	few	NA	TRBJ2-7	TGTGCCAGCAGCTTAGCGGAGGGAGTCTACGAGCAGTACTTC	CASSLAEGVYEQYF
TRBV19	NA	TRBD2	TRBJ2-1	TGTGCCAGTTCTCGGCTAGCGGGGGTCTACAATGAGCAGTTCTTC	CASSRLAGVYNEQFF
TRBV11-2	NA	NA	TRBJ2-5	TGTGCCAGCAGCTTAATGCGTGGAGGGGTGGAGACCCAGTACTTC	CASSLMRGGVETQYF
TRBV12-3/TRBV12-4	NA	NA	TRBJ1-1	TGTGCCAGCAGTTTTGGGGGGTTCTCTGAAGCTTTCTTT	CASSFGGFSEAFF